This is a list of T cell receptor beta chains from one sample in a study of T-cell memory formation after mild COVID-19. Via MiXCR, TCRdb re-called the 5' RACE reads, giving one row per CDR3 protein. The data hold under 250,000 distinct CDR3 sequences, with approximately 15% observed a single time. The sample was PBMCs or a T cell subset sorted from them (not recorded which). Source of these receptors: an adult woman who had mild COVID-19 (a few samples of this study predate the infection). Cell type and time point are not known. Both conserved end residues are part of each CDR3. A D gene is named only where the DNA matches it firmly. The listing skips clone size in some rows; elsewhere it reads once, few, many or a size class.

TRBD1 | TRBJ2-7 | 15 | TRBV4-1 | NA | CASSHPGTGPYEQYF | TGCGCCAGCAGCCATCCCGGGACAGGGCCCTACGAGCAGTACTTC
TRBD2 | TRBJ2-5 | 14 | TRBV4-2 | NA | CASSQERLAETQYF | TGTGCCAGCAGCCAAGAAAGACTAGCGGAGACCCAGTACTTC
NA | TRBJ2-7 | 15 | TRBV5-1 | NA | CASSLELGSVYEQYF | TGCGCCAGCAGCTTGGAGCTCGGCAGCGTCTACGAGCAGTACTTC
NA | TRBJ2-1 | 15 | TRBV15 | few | CATSREPPRHNEQFF | TGTGCCACCAGCAGAGAGCCACCCCGGCACAATGAGCAGTTCTTC
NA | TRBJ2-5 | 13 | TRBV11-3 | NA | CASSEGPQETQYF | TGTGCCAGCAGCGAAGGGCCCCAAGAGACCCAGTACTTC
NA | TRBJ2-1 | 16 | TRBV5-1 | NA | CASSPTRQLDYNEQFF | TGCGCCAGCAGCCCAACGCGACAGTTGGACTACAATGAGCAGTTCTTC
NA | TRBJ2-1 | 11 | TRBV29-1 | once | CSVANRGEQFF | TGCAGCGTTGCCAACCGGGGGGAGCAGTTCTTC
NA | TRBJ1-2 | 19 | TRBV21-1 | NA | CASQQDSTTRIEVGCGYTF | TGTGCCAGCCAACAAGATTCTACAACTAGGATCGAGGTGGGGTGTGGCTACACCTTC
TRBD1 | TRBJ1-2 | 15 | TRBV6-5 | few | CASSSLSGTGDGYTF | TGTGCCAGCAGTTCATTATCGGGCACAGGGGATGGCTACACCTTC
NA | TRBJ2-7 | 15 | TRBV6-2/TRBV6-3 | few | CASSYVAATAYEQYF | TGTGCCAGCAGTTACGTCGCAGCGACCGCCTACGAGCAGTACTTC
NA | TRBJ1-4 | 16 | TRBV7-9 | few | CASSSGRAGANEKLFF | TGTGCCAGCAGCTCCGGGCGGGCAGGAGCAAATGAAAAACTGTTTTTT
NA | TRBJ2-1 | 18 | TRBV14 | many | CASSQDWPGASSYNEQFF | TGTGCCAGCAGCCAAGATTGGCCTGGGGCTAGCAGCTACAATGAGCAGTTCTTC
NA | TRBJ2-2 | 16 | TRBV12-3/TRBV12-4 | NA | CASSLWRTRNTGELFF | TGTGCCAGCAGTTTATGGAGGACCAGAAACACCGGGGAGCTGTTTTTT
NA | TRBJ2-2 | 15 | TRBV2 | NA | CASSAGPGNTGELFF | TGTGCCAGCAGTGCAGGGCCTGGGAACACCGGGGAGCTGTTTTTT
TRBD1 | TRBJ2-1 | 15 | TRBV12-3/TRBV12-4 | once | CASSSTGGKINEQFF | TGTGCCAGCAGCTCCACAGGGGGCAAAATCAATGAGCAGTTCTTC